The 19 T cell receptor beta chains presented below share a single source sample, sequenced in a study of blood T cells in healthy people across ages. A second PCR, run for about 7 to 11 cycles, used a sample-barcoded 5' primer plus a J-beta primer mix. Each CDR3 protein is one row after TCRdb ran MiXCR on the 5' RACE reads. The sample lists over a million distinct CDR3 sequences, 45% to 70% seen once, with 5.5% to 8% in the top ten. Sequenced material: blood. These receptor sequences come from a man aged 18 to 29 in good health.

This clonotype was counted only a few times. This rearrangement joins TRBV4-1 to TRBJ2-1; the match to TRBD2 covers 8 bases. Germline assignment: CDR1 MGHRA and CDR2 YSYEKL. The CDR3 is 12 residues long. Trimming cost V 1 base and J 12 bases; bases outside gene matches: 2. The CDR3 nucleotides are TGCGCCAGCAGCCAAGGGGGGACTAGGCAGTTCTTC. Its protein is CASSQGGTRQFF.

This clonotype was seen only a few times. The V gene is TRBV20-1, the J gene TRBJ1-6; D not resolved. The CDR3 totals 13 residues. Per germline, CDR1 DFQATT and CDR2 SNEGSKA (reference sequence). Trimming took 0 bases from V and 7 from J, leaving 7 bases between them. The CDR3 DNA is TGCAGTGCTAGAGATCTTATGAATTCACCCCTCCACTTT. Translating gives CSARDLMNSPLHF.

The V gene is TRBV5-1, the J gene TRBJ2-3, with TRBD1 matching over 7 bases. The germline V gene has CDR1 SGHRS and CDR2 YFSETQ. This CDR3 comprises 15 residues. The V and J ends lost 3 bases and 0 bases, in that order; junction bases with no gene match: 4. CDR3 sequence (DNA): TGCGCCAGCAGCTGGGGACAGATTAGCACAGATACGCAGTATTTT. Translated, it gives CASSWGQISTDTQYF.

This clonotype showed up just a few times. The J gene is TRBJ1-2, the V gene TRBV9, with a possible D match to TRBD1 (5 bases). Germline V gene data show CDR1 as SGDLS and CDR2 as YYNGEE. The CDR3 sequence is 13 residues long. Trimming shortened V by 7 bases and J by 4 bases, and 14 bases separated the two germline ends. The CDR3 sequence: CASLAAGGYGYTF. The DNA for the CDR3 is TGTGCCAGCCTAGCCGCCGGGGGCTATGGCTACACCTTC.

The J gene is TRBJ2-4, the V gene TRBV2; 9 bases are shared with TRBD1. With 8 bases clipped from V and 13 bases from J, the junction kept 15 bases outside the gene matches. This CDR3 region has 14 residues. CDR1 and CDR2 (germline): SNHLY, FYNNEI. CDR3 nucleotide sequence: TGTGCCAGCCTTTCCGGGACAGGGCCGGAGGAGCAGTACTTC. It yields the protein CASLSGTGPEEQYF.

The V gene is TRBV11-3, the J gene TRBJ2-5; D gene ambiguous. The CDR3 spans 14 residues. CDR1 is SGHNT and CDR2 is YENEEA in the germline V gene. The V and J ends lost 5 bases and 5 bases respectively, with 15 bases between them. The CDR3 bases are TGTGCCAGCAGCCCGGCCGGGCGCACCGAGACCCAGTACTTC. It translates to CASSPAGRTETQYF.

Only a few counts were recorded for this clonotype. The chain employs TRBV20-1 and TRBJ2-6; D gene unclear. Germline values: CDR1 DFQATT, CDR2 SNEGSKA (reference sequence). Trimming stripped 0 bases from V and 8 bases from J, with 14 bases between. The length of the CDR3 is 15 residues. The CDR3 protein is CSARDDSLEPNVLTF. The CDR3, as DNA: TGCAGTGCTAGAGATGATAGCCTAGAGCCCAACGTCCTGACTTTC.

The chain joins TRBV6-6 to TRBJ1-5, with TRBD1 identical over 8 bases. The CDR3 sequence is 14 residues long. Trimming took 6 bases from V and 3 from J; bases not matched to a gene: 4. The germline V gene has CDR1 MNHNY and CDR2 SVGAGI (reference sequence). The CDR3 here is CASSTTGVNQPQHF. The CDR3 DNA is TGTGCCAGCAGCACGACAGGGGTCAATCAGCCCCAGCATTTT.

In this sample, this clonotype turned up many times. The CDR3 reads CASSPGSGDGANVLTF. CDR3 sequence (DNA): TGTGCCAGCTCACCAGGCTCAGGAGATGGGGCCAACGTCCTGACTTTC. This sequence joins TRBV18 and TRBJ2-6; D call uncertain. V was pared by 2 bases and J by 3 bases, with 11 bases between. CDR3 size: 16 residues. Per germline, CDR1 KGHSH and CDR2 LQKENI.

The chain links TRBV20-1 to TRBJ2-1; TRBD2 matches 13 bases. Germline-derived CDR1 and CDR2 are DFQATT and SNEGSKA (reference sequence). The CDR3 is made up of 19 amino acids. J was trimmed by 2 bases and V by 4 bases; bases with no gene match: 14. The CDR3, as DNA: TGCAGTGCTACGCCCTTACTAGCGGGAGGGCATATTCCCTACAATGAGCAGTTCTTC. Its translation is CSATPLLAGGHIPYNEQFF.

CDR3 DNA: TGTGCCAGCAGTTTACGGGTCTTTGGGGGCTACGAGCAGTACTTC. This encodes CASSLRVFGGYEQYF. The genes are TRBV12-3 or TRBV12-4 and TRBJ2-7; either TRBD1 or TRBD2 may fit D (5 bases each). Trimming stripped 2 bases from V and 3 bases from J, with 14 bases between. The CDR3 consists of 15 residues.

There are a few counts of this clonotype. This chain connects TRBV29-1 to TRBJ2-1, with 8 bases that match TRBD1. Looked up from germline, CDR1 is SQVTM and CDR2 is ANQGSEA. CDR3 size: 15 residues. The junction had 6 bases not matched to a gene; V was cut back by 5 bases and J by 0 bases. CDR3 coding DNA: TGCAGCGTTAATGGGGACAGGAGCTCCTACAATGAGCAGTTCTTC. Translating it yields CSVNGDRSSYNEQFF.

The gene calls are TRBV6-2 or TRBV6-3 and TRBJ2-7; 8 bases match TRBD1. The V gene's germline CDR1 is MNHEY and CDR2 SVGEGT. The CDR3 contains 17 residues. Unmatched junction bases numbered 13, after V lost 6 bases and J lost 0 bases. The CDR3 loop is CASSYSPHRGSSYEQYF. The DNA for the CDR3 is TGTGCCAGCAGCTACAGCCCTCACAGGGGGAGCTCCTACGAGCAGTACTTC.

This chain uses TRBV4-1 with TRBJ2-7, with 7 bases identical to TRBD2. Germline CDR1 reads MGHRA; CDR2 reads YSYEKL. The CDR3 has 17 amino acids. Trimming at V came to 0 bases and at J to 2 bases, leaving 10 bases not matched to a gene. The CDR3 DNA is TGCGCCAGCAGCCAAGATTTCGAGACTAGCAGCACCTACGAGCAGTACTTC. The encoded protein is CASSQDFETSSTYEQYF.

This clonotype was found a few times. The chain recombines TRBV28 with TRBJ1-6, with D possibly matching TRBD1 (6 bases). The CDR3 totals 16 residues. V lost 3 bases and J lost 9, with 18 bases in between. The V gene's germline CDR1 is MDHEN and CDR2 SYDVKM. CDR3 residues: CASSLVGQGSTSPLHF. The CDR3 bases are TGTGCCAGCAGTTTGGTCGGGCAGGGGTCGACTTCACCCCTCCACTTT.

In this sample, this clonotype turned up many times. This chain uses TRBV4-1 with TRBJ2-1; D is perhaps TRBD1 or TRBD2 (5 bases each). CDR3 length: 16 amino acids. Germline V lookup: CDR1 MGHRA, CDR2 YSYEKL. The germline V and J ends were trimmed by 4 bases and 2 bases, with 15 bases remaining between them. In nucleotides, the CDR3 is TGCGCCAGCAGCCTTAAGGGGAGCGGTACCTACAATGAGCAGTTCTTC. Translated, it gives CASSLKGSGTYNEQFF.

The chain links TRBV6-6 to TRBJ1-1; D is undetermined. This CDR3 region has 12 residues. Germline CDR1 and CDR2: MNHNY and SVGAGI (reference sequence). Deletions cut 8 bases from V and 4 bases from J, with 11 bases between. The CDR3 here is CASAPEITEAFF. The CDR3, as DNA: TGTGCCAGCGCCCCGGAAATCACTGAAGCTTTCTTT.

The table lists this clonotype with a few counts. The chain links TRBV3-1 to TRBJ2-7; no reliable D call. V lost 0 bases and J 3 bases, leaving 9 bases between the germline ends. CDR1 is LGHDT and CDR2 is YNNKEL in the germline V gene (reference sequence). This CDR3 has 14 amino acids. DNA of the CDR3: TGTGCCAGCAGCCAAGATCGAGTTCTCTACGAGCAGTACTTC. It codes for CASSQDRVLYEQYF.

The J gene is TRBJ2-3, the V gene TRBV7-6; D call uncertain. Germline CDR1 and CDR2: SGHVS and FNYEAQ. V dropped 3 bases and J dropped 6 bases, with 22 bases sitting between them. The CDR3 has 17 residues. CDR3 bases: TGTGCCAGCAGCTTTTCAAGGGATATTCCAAGCAGGGATACGCAGTATTTT. Translating gives CASSFSRDIPSRDTQYF. The variable domain in full, with the rest retrieved from reference TRBV7-6 and TRBJ2-3, is GAGVSQSPRYKVTKRGQDVALRCDPISGHVSLYWYRQALGQGPEFLTYFNYEAQQDKSGLPNDRFSAERPEGSISTLTIQRTEQRDSAMYRCASSFSRDIPSRDTQYFGPGTRLTVL.